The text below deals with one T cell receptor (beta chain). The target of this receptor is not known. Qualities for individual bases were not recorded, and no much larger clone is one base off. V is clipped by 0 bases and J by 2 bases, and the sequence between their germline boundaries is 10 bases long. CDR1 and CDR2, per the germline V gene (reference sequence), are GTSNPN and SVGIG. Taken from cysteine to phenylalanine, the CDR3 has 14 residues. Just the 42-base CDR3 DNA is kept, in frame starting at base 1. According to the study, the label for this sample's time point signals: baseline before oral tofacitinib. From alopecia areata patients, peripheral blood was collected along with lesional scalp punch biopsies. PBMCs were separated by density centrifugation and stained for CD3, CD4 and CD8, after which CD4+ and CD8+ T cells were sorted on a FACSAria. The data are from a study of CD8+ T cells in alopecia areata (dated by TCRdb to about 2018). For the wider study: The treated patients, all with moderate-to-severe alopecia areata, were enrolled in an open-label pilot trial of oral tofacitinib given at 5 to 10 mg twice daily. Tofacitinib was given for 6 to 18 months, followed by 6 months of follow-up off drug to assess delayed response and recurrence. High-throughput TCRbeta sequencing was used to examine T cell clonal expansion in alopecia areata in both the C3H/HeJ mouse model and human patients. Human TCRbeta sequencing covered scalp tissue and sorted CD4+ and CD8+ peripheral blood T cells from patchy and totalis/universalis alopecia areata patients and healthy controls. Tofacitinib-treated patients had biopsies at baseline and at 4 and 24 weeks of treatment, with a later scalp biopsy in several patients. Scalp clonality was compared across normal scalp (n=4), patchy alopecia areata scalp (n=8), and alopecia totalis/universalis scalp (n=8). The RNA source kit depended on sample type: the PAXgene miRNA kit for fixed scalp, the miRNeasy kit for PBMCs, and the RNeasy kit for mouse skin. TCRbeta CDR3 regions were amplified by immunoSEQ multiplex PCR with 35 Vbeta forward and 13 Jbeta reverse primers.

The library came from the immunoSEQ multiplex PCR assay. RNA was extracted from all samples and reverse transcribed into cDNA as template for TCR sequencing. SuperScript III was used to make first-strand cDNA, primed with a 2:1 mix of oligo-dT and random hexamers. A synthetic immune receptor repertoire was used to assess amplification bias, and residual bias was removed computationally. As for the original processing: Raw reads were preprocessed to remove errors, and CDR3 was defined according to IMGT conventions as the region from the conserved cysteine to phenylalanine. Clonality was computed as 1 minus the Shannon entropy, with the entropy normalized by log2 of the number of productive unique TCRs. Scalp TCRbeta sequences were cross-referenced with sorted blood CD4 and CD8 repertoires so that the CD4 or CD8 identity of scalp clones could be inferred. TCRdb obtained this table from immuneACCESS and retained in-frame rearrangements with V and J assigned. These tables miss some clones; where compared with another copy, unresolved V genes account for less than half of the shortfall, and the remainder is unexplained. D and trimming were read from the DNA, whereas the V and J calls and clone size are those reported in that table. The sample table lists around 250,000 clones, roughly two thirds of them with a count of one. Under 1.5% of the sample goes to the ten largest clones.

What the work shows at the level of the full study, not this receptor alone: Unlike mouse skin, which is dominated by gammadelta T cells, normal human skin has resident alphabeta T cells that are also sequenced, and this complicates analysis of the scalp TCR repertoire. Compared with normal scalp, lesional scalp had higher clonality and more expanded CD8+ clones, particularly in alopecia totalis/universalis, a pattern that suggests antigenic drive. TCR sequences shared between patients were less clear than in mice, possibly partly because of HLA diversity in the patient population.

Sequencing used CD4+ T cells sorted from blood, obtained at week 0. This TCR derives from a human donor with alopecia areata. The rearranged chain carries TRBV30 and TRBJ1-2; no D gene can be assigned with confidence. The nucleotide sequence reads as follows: TGTGCCTGGAGTGTAACTCGGAGGAACTATGGCTACACCTTC. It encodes CAWSVTRRNYGYTF. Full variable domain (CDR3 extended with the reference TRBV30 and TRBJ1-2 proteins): SQTIHQWPATLVQPVGSPLSLECTVEGTSNPNLYWYRQAAGRGLQLLFYSVGIGQISSEVPQNLSASRPQDRQFILSSKKLLLSDSGFYLCAWSVTRRNYGYTFGSGTRLTVV.